This TCR beta chain was captured by sequencing in a study of OX40 agonist ivuxolimab in advanced cancers. Study background: One patient with hepatocellular carcinoma and two with cutaneous melanoma, three in all, had partial responses.

This CDR3 has 16 amino acids. Trimming pared 4 bases from V and 2 bases from J, leaving 15 bases between. Per the germline V gene, CDR1 is SEHNR and CDR2 is FQNEAQ (reference sequence). Data came from immunoSEQ multiplex PCR; TCRdb stores just in-frame clones and leaves some out. The sample yields about 44,000 clones, 90% to 95% seen once. The chain employs TRBV7-9 and TRBJ2-1, with D maybe TRBD2 (5 bases). The sequencing here drew on CD4+ or CD8+ T cells sorted from blood, taken in a trial of the OX40 agonist ivuxolimab. The receptor was derived from an adult with an advanced solid tumor such as melanoma, head and neck, liver or kidney cancer. DNA for the CDR3: TGTGCCAGCAGCTACGTCGGTGCGGGTCCCTACAATGAGCAGTTCTTC. Residues: CASSYVGAGPYNEQFF. The full variable domain, in which reference TRBV7-9 and TRBJ2-1 provide the parts outside the CDR3, is DTGVSQNPRHKITKRGQNVTFRCDPISEHNRLYWYRQTLGQGPEFLTYFQNEAQLEKSRLLSDRFSAERPKGSFSTLEIQRTEQGDSAMYLCASSYVGAGPYNEQFFGPGTRLTVL.